Included here is one T cell receptor (beta chain) sequence, with context. A much larger clonotype is one base distant, so this may be a read error. This sample was included in a study of kidney transplant recipient with SARS-CoV-2 infection. In TCRdb, the reads were re-called with MiXCR into one record per CDR3 protein. The data show 200,000 to 300,000 distinct CDR3 sequences, about 30% seen once. The source of this sequence is a young adult male patient who had COVID-19 and was a kidney transplant recipient. Some T cells may be graft donor cells. The sample in question was a blood sample, obtained at baseline and on roughly day 110 from a kidney transplant recipient.

CDR3: CASSSPGRGTEAFF. CDR3 DNA sequence: TGTGCCAGCAGCTCCCCGGGACGGGGCACTGAAGCTTTCTTT. The rearrangement joins TRBV7-9 to TRBJ1-1, with a tentative D call TRBD1 (5 bases). This CDR3 is built from 14 residues. V was cut by 4 bases and J by 4 bases, with 13 bases left in between. Germline V gene data show CDR1 as SEHNR and CDR2 as FQNEAQ (reference sequence). The variable domain in full, with the rest retrieved from reference TRBV7-9 and TRBJ1-1, is DTGVSQNPRHKITKRGQNVTFRCDPISEHNRLYWYRQTLGQGPEFLTYFQNEAQLEKSRLLSDRFSAERPKGSFSTLEIQRTEQGDSAMYLCASSSPGRGTEAFFGQGTRLTVV.